This T cell receptor beta chain comes out of a study of PD-1 blockade in classical Hodgkin lymphoma (TCRdb year 2020). In terms of the full investigation: Nivolumab dosing was 3 mg/kg intravenously every 2 weeks, continuing until either disease progression or unacceptable toxicity. A peripheral blood immune signature of response to PD-1 blockade in classical Hodgkin lymphoma was defined using TCR beta sequencing and CyTOF.

Comment on this clone: Which antigen it targets is not known. No quality values exist for individual bases; no much larger clone is one base distant.

The meaning of the sample's time point label: cycle 4 day 1 (C4D1), after less than 7 weeks of nivolumab. Every trial patient had relapsed following autologous stem cell transplantation, and prior brentuximab vedotin exposure was what differed among cohorts A, B and C. The trial cohort included 50 to 70 patients with relapsed/refractory classical Hodgkin lymphoma, and each patient had a best overall response of complete response, partial response or progressive disease. In the multi-cohort phase II CheckMate 205 trial, trial patients received single-agent nivolumab. An independent review committee assessed best overall response by applying the 2007 International Working Group response criteria. PBMCs from the trial were collected at three points: immediately before nivolumab initiation (C1D1), and during therapy at cycle 2 day 1 and cycle 4 day 1. Peripheral blood was collected in 8 mL Vacutainer Cell Preparation Tubes, from which PBMCs were isolated by centrifugation and then cryopreserved.

General conclusions and limits of the study: A significant rise by C4D1 was seen in CD4+ but not CD8+ TCR diversity (p=0.0027 vs p=0.16), with the rise being most apparent in complete responders (p=0.02). Patients starting nivolumab less than 1 year after ASCT had lower diversity and were excluded from later analyses to avoid confounding by immune reconstitution. Baseline TCR diversity was reported as lower in newly diagnosed patients than in healthy donors, and lower still in relapsed/refractory patients. Among trial patients, those achieving complete response had baseline diversity similar to that of newly diagnosed patients, while diversity was significantly lower in partial responders and progressors. Only a single clinical trial cohort was studied, and what caused the repertoire differences, possibly disease activity or prior therapy, remained undefined.

The Qiagen DNeasy kit was used to extract genomic DNA from unsorted PBMCs and from the negatively selected CD4+ and CD8+ fractions. TCR beta CDR3 regions were amplified by immunoSEQ multiplex PCR using primers annealing to V and J segments. A synthetic immune receptor repertoire was used to minimize amplification bias, and remaining bias was computationally removed after sequencing. The original methods were these. Custom Python scripts were used to quantify repertoire diversity as the Shannon entropy index. Unsorted, CD4+ and CD8+ repertoires were analyzed separately, except for combined analyses in which CD4+ and CD8+ sequences were merged in silico. A clone was considered expanded if an increase in frequency of at least 2-fold after treatment relative to C1D1 was found, and a pseudocount of 0.5 was applied to clones undetected at baseline. Singleton clones were defined as clones with 0 or 1 copy at C1D1, and non-singleton clones were defined as clones with 2 or more copies. By matching protein sequences in sorted samples from the same patient, clones expanded in unsorted samples were annotated as CD4+, CD8+ or unknown. Diversity changes from C1D1 to C4D1 were tested in paired samples using Wilcoxon tests. TCRdb took this table from immuneACCESS and kept in-frame rearrangements with V and J called. Such tables lack part of the clones; where checked against another copy, unresolved V genes explain under half of the gap, and the rest is unexplained. V, J and clone size derive from that table, while D and trimming were established from the DNA sequence. The sample yields over 80,000 clones; 78% were counted once. 9.4% of the sample rests with the top ten.

Sequenced here: peripheral blood mononuclear cells (PBMCs), sampled before the fourth cycle of nivolumab. The clonotype was recovered from a human donor with classical Hodgkin lymphoma.

The nucleotide sequence reads TGTGCCATCAGAGATTCAGTTAATCAGCCCCAGCATTTT. Protein translation: CAIRDSVNQPQHF. Recombination connected TRBV10-3 to TRBJ1-5, with the D gene uncertain. A distance of 10 bases separates the germline ends of V and J, which lose 6 bases and 4 bases respectively. Counted from cysteine to phenylalanine, this CDR3 has 13 amino acids. CDR3 DNA only is kept here, 39 bases in frame from base 1. Sequences ENHRY (CDR1) and SYGVKD (CDR2) are obtained from the germline V gene.